The 15 T cell receptor beta chains below were found in one sample sequenced in a study of blood T cell repertoires in COVID-19. TCRdb's table, derived via immunoSEQ multiplex PCR, lists solely in-frame clones and lacks some. Among 95,000 to 110,000 clones listed, about four fifths were seen once. Sequencing was carried out using peripheral blood. All receptors come from a man in his sixties with acute or convalescent COVID-19.

The CDR3 DNA reads TGTGCCAGTACTCCGCGGACAGGGGCCCCCTCCTATCAGCCCCAGCATTTT. Translating it yields CASTPRTGAPSYQPQHF. V gene TRBV19 combines with J gene TRBJ1-5; TRBD1 agrees at 9 bases. CDR1 is LNHDA and CDR2 is SQIVND in the germline V gene (reference sequence). CDR3 length: 17 amino acids. V dropped 7 bases and J dropped 5; count of bases not matched to a gene: 15. Based on the CDR3 plus reference TRBV19 and TRBJ1-5, the full variable domain is DGGITQSPKYLFRKEGQNVTLSCEQNLNHDAMYWYRQDPGQGLRLIYYSQIVNDFQKGDIAEGYSVSREKKESFPLTVTSAQKNPTAFYLCASTPRTGAPSYQPQHFGDGTRLSIL.

Written as DNA, the CDR3 is TGCGCCAGCAGCCTTGGGACTCAGGTCACAGATACGCAGTATTTT. This codes for CASSLGTQVTDTQYF. The chain uses TRBV5-1 and TRBJ2-3; weak D call: TRBD2 (6 bases). The CDR3 spans 15 residues. V was shortened by 4 bases and J by 2 bases, with 14 bases between the two germline ends. Germline V gene sequence: CDR1 SGHRS, CDR2 YFSETQ.

The gene calls are TRBV13 and TRBJ2-1; no clear D. V lost 7 bases to trimming and J lost 2 bases, with 12 bases between them. Germline V CDR1 and CDR2: PRHDT, FYEKMQ (reference sequence). The CDR3 totals 14 residues. CDR3 region: CASTVIGAYNEQFF. Here the CDR3 DNA reads TGTGCCAGCACCGTTATAGGAGCCTACAATGAGCAGTTCTTC.

This chain joins TRBV5-4 and TRBJ1-4; 7 nucleotides match TRBD1. The CDR3 has 16 amino acids. V trimming: 4 bases; J trimming: 5 bases; junction bases outside the gene matches: 11. Looked up from germline, CDR1 is SGHNT and CDR2 is YYREEE (reference sequence). DNA of the CDR3: TGTGCCAGCAGCCCGTCGGGAGGGGGCGGGAATGAAAAACTGTTTTTT. It specifies CASSPSGGGGNEKLFF.

Written as DNA, the CDR3 is TGTGCCAGCTCACCACGGGAGACCACAGATACGCAGTATTTT. This sequence encodes CASSPRETTDTQYF. This sequence joins TRBV18 and TRBJ2-3, with D perhaps matching TRBD2 (5 bases). This CDR3 has 14 residues. Germline loops: CDR1 KGHSH, CDR2 LQKENI. Trimming stripped 1 base from V and 2 bases from J, with 7 bases between.

V is TRBV3-1 (or the pseudogene TRBV3-2) and J is TRBJ2-5, with 7 bases that match TRBD2. This CDR3 spans 15 amino acids. Per the germline V gene, CDR1 is LGHDT and CDR2 is YNNKEL (reference sequence). V gave up 1 base and J gave up 6 bases; unmatched junction bases: 8. In DNA form, the CDR3 reads TGTGCCAGCAGCCAAGGACTAGCAGTACACAAGACCCAGTACTTC. Amino acids: CASSQGLAVHKTQYF.

The chain carries TRBV27 and TRBJ2-3; D is possibly TRBD1 (6 bases). CDR1 MNHEY and CDR2 SMNVEV come from the germline V gene (reference sequence). V lost 3 bases, J lost 1 base, and 14 bases lay in between. The CDR3 contains 16 residues. The CDR3 DNA reads TGTGCCAGCAGTTTTATGGGGACAAAGGGCACAGATACGCAGTATTTT. Translated, it gives CASSFMGTKGTDTQYF.

V usage is TRBV7-3 and J usage is TRBJ2-3, with 9 nucleotides matching TRBD2. CDR1 is SGHTA, CDR2 FQGTGA, per germline. The V and J ends lost 4 bases and 4 bases, in that order; junction bases with no gene match: 9. The length of the CDR3 is 16 residues. The DNA for the CDR3 is TGTGCCAGCAGCTCCCTTCGAGCGGGAGGAGCAGATACGCAGTATTTT. It translates to CASSSLRAGGADTQYF.

The rearrangement links TRBV6-1 to TRBJ1-1; D is ambiguous. The V gene lost 2 bases and the J gene lost 11 bases, with 18 bases spanning the gap. From germline, CDR1 is MNHNS and CDR2 SASEGT. The CDR3 contains 14 residues. This CDR3 is CASSEIARGNVAFF. As DNA, the CDR3 is TGTGCCAGCAGTGAAATAGCTCGTGGTAACGTTGCTTTCTTT.

This clone was seen a few times. This chain joins TRBV18 and TRBJ1-4, with a tentative D call TRBD1 (5 bases). Per germline, CDR1 KGHSH and CDR2 LQKENI. With 3 bases removed from V and 8 bases from J, the gap between germline ends came to 16 bases. This CDR3 has 15 residues. Here the CDR3 DNA reads TGTGCCAGCTCACCGCGGGGCAGGGTCGAGGAAAAACTGTTTTTT. Protein product: CASSPRGRVEEKLFF.

The chain uses TRBV4-1 and TRBJ1-6; D is possibly TRBD1 (6 bases). This CDR3 has 17 amino acids. Germline V gives CDR1 MGHRA, CDR2 YSYEKL. Trimming left V 1 base short and J 9 bases short, with 19 bases between. The CDR3 DNA reads as TGCGCCAGCAGCCAAGGCCCCGTACAGGGTATAGTTTCACCCCTCCACTTT. Amino acid sequence: CASSQGPVQGIVSPLHF.

J is TRBJ2-7 and V is TRBV7-9; D might be TRBD2 (6 bases). The CDR3 runs to 12 residues. The V end lost 6 bases, the J end lost 4 bases, and 10 bases lay between the germline ends. The germline CDR1 and CDR2 sequences are SEHNR and FQNEAQ (reference sequence). CDR3 protein: CASSSRGYEQYF. CDR3 DNA: TGTGCCAGCAGTTCCCGGGGGTACGAGCAGTACTTC.

This chain uses TRBV7-9 with TRBJ2-6, with 7 bases lining up with TRBD1. There are 16 residues in the CDR3. CDR1 and CDR2 from the germline V gene are SEHNR and FQNEAQ (reference sequence). V gave up 5 bases and J gave up 0 bases; unmatched junction bases: 4. As DNA, the CDR3 is TGTGCCAGCAGCACACACAGGGGCTCTGGGGCCAACGTCCTGACTTTC. This translates into CASSTHRGSGANVLTF.

This clone was seen a few times. This sequence joins TRBV7-6 and TRBJ1-3; the D gene is possibly TRBD1 (5 bases). This CDR3 is built from 15 residues. Germline V gene data show CDR1 as SGHVS and CDR2 as FNYEAQ. V gave up 3 bases and J gave up 0 bases, with 9 bases separating them. CDR3 amino acids: CASSLQGLSGNTIYF. The DNA for the CDR3 is TGTGCCAGCAGCTTGCAGGGACTCTCTGGAAACACCATATATTTT.

The chain couples TRBV7-9 to TRBJ1-2; D might be TRBD1 (5 bases). The CDR3 consists of 15 residues. Germline V gives CDR1 SEHNR, CDR2 FQNEAQ (reference sequence). With 1 base removed from V and 4 bases from J, the gap between germline ends came to 13 bases. The CDR3 bases are TGTGCCAGCAGCTTAGTAACAGGCACCGGCTATGGCTACACCTTC. It is translated as CASSLVTGTGYGYTF.